This entry lists 2 T cell receptor beta chains sequenced from one sample in a study of graft-versus-host responses after intestinal transplantation. For these TCRs, the target antigens are not known. Produced via immunoSEQ multiplex PCR; TCRdb's table is partial and in-frame only. This repertoire shows over 120,000 clones, 85% to 95% found once; its top ten account for about 0.18%. The input for sequencing was unstimulated CD4+ T cells sorted from spleen or lymph node cells, taken before intestinal transplant. The receptors shown here come from a human donor who received an intestinal transplant.

The chain's CDR3 is CASSITVAGGETQYF. CDR3 DNA: TGTGCCAGCAGTATCACAGTAGCGGGCGGCGAGACCCAGTACTTC. This chain links TRBV28 with TRBJ2-5; 7 bases match TRBD2. Germline V CDR1 and CDR2: MDHEN, SYDVKM. Trimming took 5 bases from V and 5 from J; bases not matched to a gene: 11. The CDR3 runs 15 residues.

V gene TRBV27 combines with J gene TRBJ2-1; no clear D gene. The CDR3 sequence is 15 residues long. Germline V lookup: CDR1 MNHEY, CDR2 SMNVEV (reference sequence). V lost 3 bases to trimming and J lost 6 bases, with 15 bases between them. CDR3: CASSFSQSWGNEQFF. The DNA for the CDR3 is TGTGCCAGCAGTTTCTCCCAAAGCTGGGGCAATGAGCAGTTCTTC.